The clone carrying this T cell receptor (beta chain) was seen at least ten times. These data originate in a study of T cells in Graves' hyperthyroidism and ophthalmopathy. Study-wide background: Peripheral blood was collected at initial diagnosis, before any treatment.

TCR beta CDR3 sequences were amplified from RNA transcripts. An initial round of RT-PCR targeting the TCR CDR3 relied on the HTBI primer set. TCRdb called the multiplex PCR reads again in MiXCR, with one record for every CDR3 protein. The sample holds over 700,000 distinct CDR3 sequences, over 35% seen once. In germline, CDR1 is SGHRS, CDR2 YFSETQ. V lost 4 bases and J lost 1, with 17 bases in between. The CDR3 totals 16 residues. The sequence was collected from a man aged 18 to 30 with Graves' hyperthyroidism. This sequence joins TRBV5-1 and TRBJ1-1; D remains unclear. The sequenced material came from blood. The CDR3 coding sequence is TGCGCCAGCAGCCCCGGGCCGATCAAGGCGAACACTGAAGCTTTCTTT. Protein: CASSPGPIKANTEAFF. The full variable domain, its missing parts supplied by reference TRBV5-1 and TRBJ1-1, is KAGVTQTPRYLIKTRGQQVTLSCSPISGHRSVSWYQQTPGQGLQFLFEYFSETQRNKGNFPGRFSGRQFSNSRSEMNVSTLELGDSALYLCASSPGPIKANTEAFFGQGTRLTVV.